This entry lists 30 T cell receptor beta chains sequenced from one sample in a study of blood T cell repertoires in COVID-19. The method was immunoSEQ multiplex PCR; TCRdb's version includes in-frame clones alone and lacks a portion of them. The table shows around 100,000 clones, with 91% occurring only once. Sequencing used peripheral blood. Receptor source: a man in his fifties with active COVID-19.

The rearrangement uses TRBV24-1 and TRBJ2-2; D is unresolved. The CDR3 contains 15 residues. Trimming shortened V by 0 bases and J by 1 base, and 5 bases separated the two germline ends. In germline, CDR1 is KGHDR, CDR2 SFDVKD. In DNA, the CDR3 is TGTGCCACCAGTGATTTGTCGCGGAACACCGGGGAGCTGTTTTTT. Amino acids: CATSDLSRNTGELFF.

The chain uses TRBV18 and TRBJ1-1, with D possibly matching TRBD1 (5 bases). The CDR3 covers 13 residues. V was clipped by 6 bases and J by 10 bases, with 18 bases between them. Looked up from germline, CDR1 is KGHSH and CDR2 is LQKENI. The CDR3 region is CASSRDQPSGAFF. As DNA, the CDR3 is TGTGCCAGCTCGCGGGACCAACCCTCGGGAGCTTTCTTT. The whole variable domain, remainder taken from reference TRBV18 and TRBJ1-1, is NAGVMQNPRHLVRRRGQEARLRCSPMKGHSHVYWYRQLPEEGLKFMVYLQKENIIDESGMPKERFSAEFPKEGPSILRIQQVVRGDSAAYFCASSRDQPSGAFFGQGTRLTVV.

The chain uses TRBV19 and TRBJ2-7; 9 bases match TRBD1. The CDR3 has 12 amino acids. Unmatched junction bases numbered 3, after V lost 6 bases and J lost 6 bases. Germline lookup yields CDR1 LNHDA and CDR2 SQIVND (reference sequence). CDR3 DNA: TGTGCCAGTAGGGGGACAGGGCCCGAGCAGTACTTC. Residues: CASRGTGPEQYF.

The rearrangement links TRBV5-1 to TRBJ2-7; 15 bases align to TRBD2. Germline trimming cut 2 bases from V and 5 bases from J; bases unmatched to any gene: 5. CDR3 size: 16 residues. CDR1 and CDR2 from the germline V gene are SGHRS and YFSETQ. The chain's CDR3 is CASSFTGLAGGDEQYV. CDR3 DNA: TGCGCCAGCAGCTTCACTGGACTAGCGGGGGGGGACGAGCAGTACGTC.

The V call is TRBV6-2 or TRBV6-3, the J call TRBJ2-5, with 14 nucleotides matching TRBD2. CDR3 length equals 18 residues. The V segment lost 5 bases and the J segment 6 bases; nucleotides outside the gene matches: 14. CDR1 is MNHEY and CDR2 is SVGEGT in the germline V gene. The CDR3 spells CASSTPGLAGAKGQTQYF. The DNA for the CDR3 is TGTGCCAGCAGTACCCCGGGACTAGCGGGGGCCAAAGGCCAGACCCAGTACTTC.

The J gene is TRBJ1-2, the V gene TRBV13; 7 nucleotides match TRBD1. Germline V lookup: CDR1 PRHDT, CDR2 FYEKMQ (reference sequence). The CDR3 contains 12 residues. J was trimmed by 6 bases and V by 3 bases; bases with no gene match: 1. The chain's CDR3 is CASSLGTDGYTF. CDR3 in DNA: TGTGCCAGCAGCTTGGGGACAGATGGCTACACCTTC.

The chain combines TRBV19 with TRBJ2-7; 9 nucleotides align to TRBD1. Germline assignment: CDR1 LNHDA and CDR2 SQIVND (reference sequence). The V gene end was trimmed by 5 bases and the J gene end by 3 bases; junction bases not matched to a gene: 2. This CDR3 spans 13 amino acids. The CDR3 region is CASSSTGGYEQYF. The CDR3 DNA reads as TGTGCCAGTAGTTCGACAGGGGGCTACGAGCAGTACTTC.

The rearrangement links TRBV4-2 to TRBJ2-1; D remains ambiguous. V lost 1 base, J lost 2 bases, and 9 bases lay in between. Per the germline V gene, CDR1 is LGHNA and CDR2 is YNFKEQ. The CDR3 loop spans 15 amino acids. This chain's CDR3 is CASSQALSTYNEQFF. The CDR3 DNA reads TGTGCCAGCAGCCAAGCTCTATCTACCTACAATGAGCAGTTCTTC.

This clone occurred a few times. The CDR3 protein is CASSLSTGAVGYTF. CDR3 nucleotides: TGTGCCAGCAGTTTATCCACAGGGGCGGTTGGCTACACCTTC. This chain links TRBV27 with TRBJ1-2, with 7 nucleotides matching TRBD1. The CDR3 loop spans 14 amino acids. V shed 0 bases and J 7 bases; nucleotides not matched to a gene: 5. The V gene's germline CDR1 is MNHEY and CDR2 SMNVEV (reference sequence).

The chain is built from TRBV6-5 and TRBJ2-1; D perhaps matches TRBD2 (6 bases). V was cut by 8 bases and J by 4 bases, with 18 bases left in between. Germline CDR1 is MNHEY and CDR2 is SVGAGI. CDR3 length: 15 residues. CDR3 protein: CASQWRGPPYNEQFF. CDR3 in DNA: TGTGCCAGCCAGTGGAGGGGACCACCTTACAATGAGCAGTTCTTC.

CDR3 sequence (DNA): TGTGCCAGCAGCCGGAAGACAGGGATTGGGACAGATACGCAGTATTTT. Protein: CASSRKTGIGTDTQYF. The gene calls are TRBV5-6 and TRBJ2-3, with 7 nucleotides matching TRBD1. Trimming cost V 4 bases and J 3 bases; bases outside gene matches: 11. From germline, CDR1 is SGHDT and CDR2 YYEEEE. The CDR3 spans 16 residues.

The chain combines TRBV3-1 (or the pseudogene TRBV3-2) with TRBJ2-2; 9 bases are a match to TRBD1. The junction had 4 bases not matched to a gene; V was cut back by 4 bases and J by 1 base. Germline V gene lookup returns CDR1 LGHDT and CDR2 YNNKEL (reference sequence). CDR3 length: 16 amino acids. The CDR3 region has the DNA TGTGCCAGCAGCCCCCCGGGACAGGGGAACACCGGGGAGCTGTTTTTT. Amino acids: CASSPPGQGNTGELFF.

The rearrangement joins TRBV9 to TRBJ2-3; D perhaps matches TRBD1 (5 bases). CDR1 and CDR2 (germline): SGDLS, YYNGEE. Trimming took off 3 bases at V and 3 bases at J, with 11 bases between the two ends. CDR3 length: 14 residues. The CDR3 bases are TGTGCCAGCAGCGGTGTCAGGGAAACAGATACGCAGTATTTT. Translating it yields CASSGVRETDTQYF.

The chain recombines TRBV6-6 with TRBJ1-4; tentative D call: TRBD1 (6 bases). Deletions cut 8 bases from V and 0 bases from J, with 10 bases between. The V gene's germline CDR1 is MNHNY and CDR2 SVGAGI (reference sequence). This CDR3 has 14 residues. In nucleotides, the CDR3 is TGTGCCAGCGCCGACAGGACAACTAATGAAAAACTGTTTTTT. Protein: CASADRTTNEKLFF.

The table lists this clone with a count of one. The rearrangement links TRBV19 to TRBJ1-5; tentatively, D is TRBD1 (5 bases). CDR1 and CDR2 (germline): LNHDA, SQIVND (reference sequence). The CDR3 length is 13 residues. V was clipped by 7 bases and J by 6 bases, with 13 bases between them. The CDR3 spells CASTPMGGQPQHF. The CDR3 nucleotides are TGTGCCAGTACCCCCATGGGGGGTCAGCCCCAGCATTTT.

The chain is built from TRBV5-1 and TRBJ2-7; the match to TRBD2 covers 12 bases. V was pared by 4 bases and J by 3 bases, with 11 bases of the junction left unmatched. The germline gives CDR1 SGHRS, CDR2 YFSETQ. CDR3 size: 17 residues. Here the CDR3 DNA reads TGCGCCAGCAGCAGCTCCACAGGACTAGCGGGGTTCTACGAGCAGTACTTC. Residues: CASSSSTGLAGFYEQYF.

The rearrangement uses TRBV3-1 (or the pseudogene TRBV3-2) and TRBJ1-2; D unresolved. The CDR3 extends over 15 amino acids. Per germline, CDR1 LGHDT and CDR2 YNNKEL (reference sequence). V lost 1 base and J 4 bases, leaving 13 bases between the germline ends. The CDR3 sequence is CASSQVVSSGYGYTF. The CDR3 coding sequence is TGTGCCAGCAGCCAAGTAGTCTCCTCGGGCTATGGCTACACCTTC.

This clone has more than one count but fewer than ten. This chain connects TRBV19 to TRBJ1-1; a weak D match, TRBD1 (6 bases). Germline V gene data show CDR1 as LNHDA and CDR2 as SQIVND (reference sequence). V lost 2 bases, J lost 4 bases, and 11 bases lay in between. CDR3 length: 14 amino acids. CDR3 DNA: TGTGCCAGTAGTATAATAGGACAGACCACTGAAGCTTTCTTT. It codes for CASSIIGQTTEAFF.

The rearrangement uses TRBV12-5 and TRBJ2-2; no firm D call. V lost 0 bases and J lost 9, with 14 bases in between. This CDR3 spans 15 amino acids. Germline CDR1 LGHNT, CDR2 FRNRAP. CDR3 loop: CASGLVPENGRELFF. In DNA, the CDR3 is TGTGCTAGTGGTTTGGTACCGGAGAATGGCAGGGAGCTGTTTTTT.

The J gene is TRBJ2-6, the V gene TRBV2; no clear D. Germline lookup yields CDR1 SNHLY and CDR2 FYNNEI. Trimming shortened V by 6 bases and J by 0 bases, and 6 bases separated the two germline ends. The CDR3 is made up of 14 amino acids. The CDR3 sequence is CASRWLSGANVLTF. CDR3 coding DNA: TGTGCCAGCAGGTGGCTCTCTGGGGCCAACGTCCTGACTTTC.

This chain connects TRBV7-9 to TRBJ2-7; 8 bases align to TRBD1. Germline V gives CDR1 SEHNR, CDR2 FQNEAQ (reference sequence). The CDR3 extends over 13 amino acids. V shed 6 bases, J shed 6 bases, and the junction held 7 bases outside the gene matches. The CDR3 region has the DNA TGTGCCAGCAGTTCCCAGGGGGCTGCCGAGCAGTACGTC. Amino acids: CASSSQGAAEQYV.

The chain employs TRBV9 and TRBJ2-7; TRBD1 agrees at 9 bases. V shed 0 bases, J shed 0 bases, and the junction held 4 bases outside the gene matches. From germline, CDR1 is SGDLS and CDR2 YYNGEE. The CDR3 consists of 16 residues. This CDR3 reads CASSVGTGVDSYEQYF. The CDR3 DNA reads TGTGCCAGCAGCGTAGGGACAGGGGTAGACTCCTACGAGCAGTACTTC.

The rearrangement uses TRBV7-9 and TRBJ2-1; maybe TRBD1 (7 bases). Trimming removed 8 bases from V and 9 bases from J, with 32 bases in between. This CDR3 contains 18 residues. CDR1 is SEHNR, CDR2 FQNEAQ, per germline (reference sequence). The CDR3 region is CASLLGSEAGGILGEQFF. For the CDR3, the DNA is TGTGCCAGCTTACTTGGGTCGGAGGCAGGGGGGATCCTCGGTGAGCAGTTCTTC.

DNA for the CDR3: TGCAGCTCCTCGGGGGGGGCTACGTACAATGAGCAGTTCTTC. Translated: CSSSGGATYNEQFF. This chain joins TRBV29-1 and TRBJ2-1; 8 positions match TRBD2. J gave up 4 bases and V 8 bases, and 10 bases lay outside the gene matches. Per germline, CDR1 SQVTM and CDR2 ANQGSEA. The CDR3 is 14 residues long.

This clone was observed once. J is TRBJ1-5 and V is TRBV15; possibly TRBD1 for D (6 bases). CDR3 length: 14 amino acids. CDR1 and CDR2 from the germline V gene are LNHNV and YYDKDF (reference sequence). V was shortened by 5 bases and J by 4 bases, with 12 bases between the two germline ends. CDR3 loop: CATSLNRVNQPQHF. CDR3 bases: TGTGCCACCAGCCTTAACAGGGTAAATCAGCCCCAGCATTTT.

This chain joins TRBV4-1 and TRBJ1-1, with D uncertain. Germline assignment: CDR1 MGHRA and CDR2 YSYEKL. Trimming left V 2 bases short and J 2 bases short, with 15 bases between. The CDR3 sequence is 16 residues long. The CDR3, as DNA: TGCGCCAGCAGCCAACTAGCCGGGAGGTCTAACACTGAAGCTTTCTTT. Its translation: CASSQLAGRSNTEAFF.

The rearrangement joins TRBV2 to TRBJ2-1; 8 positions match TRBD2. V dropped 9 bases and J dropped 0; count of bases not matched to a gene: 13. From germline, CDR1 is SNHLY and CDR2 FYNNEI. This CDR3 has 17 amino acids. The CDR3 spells CARRLRAGTSSYNEQFF. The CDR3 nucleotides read TGTGCCAGACGACTTAGGGCTGGGACTAGCTCCTACAATGAGCAGTTCTTC.

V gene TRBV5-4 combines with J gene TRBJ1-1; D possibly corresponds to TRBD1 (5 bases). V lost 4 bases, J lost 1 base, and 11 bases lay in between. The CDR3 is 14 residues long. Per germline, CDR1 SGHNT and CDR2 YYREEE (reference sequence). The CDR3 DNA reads TGTGCCAGCAGCCTTCCGACAGAGAACACTGAAGCTTTCTTT. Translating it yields CASSLPTENTEAFF.

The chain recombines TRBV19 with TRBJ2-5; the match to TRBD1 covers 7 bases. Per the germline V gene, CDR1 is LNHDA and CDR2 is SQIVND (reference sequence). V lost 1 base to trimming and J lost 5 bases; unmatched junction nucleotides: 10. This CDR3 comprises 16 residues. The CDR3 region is CASSIGDTGVRETQYF. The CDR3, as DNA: TGTGCCAGTAGTATAGGAGACACAGGGGTGCGGGAGACCCAGTACTTC.

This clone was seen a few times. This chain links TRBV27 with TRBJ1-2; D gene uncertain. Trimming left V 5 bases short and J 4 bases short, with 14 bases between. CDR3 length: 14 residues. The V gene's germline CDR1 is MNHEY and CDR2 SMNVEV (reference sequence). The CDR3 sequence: CASSPNGEIYGYTF. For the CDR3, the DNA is TGTGCCAGCAGTCCGAATGGGGAGATCTATGGCTACACCTTC.